This T cell receptor beta chain came from a study of cytomegalovirus exposure and HLA in healthy donors. Notes on this clone: The target antigen is unknown.

PCR used 60 Vbeta primers and 13 Jbeta primers. Repertoires were generated with immunoSEQ multiplex PCR, while TCRdb's copy carries only in-frame clones and drops some. The sample holds about 130,000 clones, roughly 88% seen once. Overall study findings and caveats: Approximately 160 TCR beta chains were listed as cytomegalovirus-associated. Among donors in an Asian-associated ancestry cluster, a later analysis reportedly found fewer N-insertions than the approximately 670-donor mean.

Germline assignment: CDR1 SGHDN and CDR2 FVKESK. This CDR3 is built from 17 residues. The J segment lost 4 bases and the V segment lost 0 bases, leaving 7 bases of the junction unmatched. The sequenced sample consisted of PBMCs. J is TRBJ2-7 and V is TRBV14, with 12 nucleotides matching TRBD2. The sequence came from a boy between 10 and 17 years old in good health and CMV-seronegative. The CDR3: CASSQDLGLAGPYEQYF. The CDR3 coding sequence is TGTGCCAGCAGCCAAGACCTCGGACTAGCGGGACCATACGAGCAGTACTTC. Supplemented by reference TRBV14 and TRBJ2-7, the full variable domain reads EAGVTQFPSHSVIEKGQTVTLRCDPISGHDNLYWYRRVMGKEIKFLLHFVKESKQDESGMPNNRFLAERTGGTYSTLKVQPAELEDSGVYFCASSQDLGLAGPYEQYFGPGTRLTVT.